This TCR beta chain appears in the sequencing data of a study of blood T cell repertoires in COVID-19. Study overall: Sample material is recorded as cDNA or gDNA derived from T cells, B-cell-depleted T cells, or PBMCs.

Libraries were prepared by immunoSEQ multiplex PCR; TCRdb keeps only in-frame clonotypes and omits some of them. Among a few hundred thousand clones listed, roughly 87% were seen once. The sequenced material came from PBMCs or T cells enriched from blood (not recorded which). The receptor was isolated from a woman aged 25 to 45 who had recovered from COVID-19.

The CDR3 DNA sequence: TGTGCCAGCAGCTCCACGACTAGCGGGCCTTACGAGCAGTACTTC. Amino acids: CASSSTTSGPYEQYF. The genes are TRBV4-2 and TRBJ2-7, with 10 bases that match TRBD2. The CDR3 is 15 amino acids. In germline, CDR1 is LGHNA, CDR2 YNFKEQ. V trimming: 5 bases; J trimming: 4 bases; junction bases outside the gene matches: 8.